This entry features one T cell receptor beta chain sequence. The antigen this receptor binds is unknown. Base qualities are not recorded, but no much larger clone differs from it by a single base. The immunoSEQ Assay, a bias-controlled multiplex PCR, was used to amplify TCRbeta CDR3 regions from genomic DNA. Processing in the source paper ran as follows. Within the assay, amplification of reference gene primers was used to estimate how many nucleated cells each sample contained. To quantify the absolute abundance of each unique TCRbeta CDR3 rearrangement, sequence reads were collapsed and filtered. For each sample, productive Simpson clonality was calculated as the square root of Simpson's diversity index across productive rearrangements. This immuneACCESS table, as held by TCRdb, lists in-frame sequences with V and J called but not all clones. Of the missing ones, under half trace to an unresolved V gene in checked studies; the others have no known cause. Clone size and V and J calls were adopted from that table, with D and trimming inferred from the DNA. This sample comprises about 150,000 clones, around three quarters of them detected only once. The top ten constitute 15% to 20% of the sample.

CDR3 length: 15 amino acids, cysteine to phenylalanine. Solely the CDR3 DNA is kept, with 45 bases framed from the first base. The germline V end is reduced by 3 bases and the J end by 14 bases; junction bases left unmatched: 17. Reading the germline V gene gives CDR1 MDHEN and CDR2 SYDVKM. The data derive from a study of blood T cell repertoires in COVID-19 (dated by TCRdb to 2020 to 2022). Study-wide context: ImmuneRACE Cohort 3 recovered participants were defined by two consecutive negative NP/OP PCR tests, healthcare professional clearance, or symptom resolution. Where available, HLA class I and class II types were obtained from metadata supplied by the sample provider rather than from assay-based typing. The repertoires were made available in a free public database intended to serve as a resource for research on the immune response to SARS-CoV-2. The collaborator samples originated in the United States, Italy and Spain and spanned the acute and convalescent phases of COVID-19. Subjects who had been exposed to COVID-19, were actively infected with it, or had recovered from it provided the deeply sampled blood TCRbeta repertoires that made up the dataset. Sample metadata almost always included a de-identified subject ID, COVID-19 status, age in years and sex. The prospective study material was composed of cDNA or gDNA derived from T cells, B-cell-depleted T cells, or PBMCs. The samples were drawn from two sources: the first 160 participants of the ongoing ImmuneRACE study, and fewer than 1,500 subjects contributed by 6 global collaborators. What the study reported, not specific to this receptor: The amount of clinical and demographic metadata varied by source and participant and was provided uncurated.

Participants in the prospective study were enrolled through a virtual design, were aged roughly 18 to 90 years, and lived in about 25 United States geographic areas. Cohort assignment in the prospective study relied on participant-reported clinical history from a screening survey and a study questionnaire. In the prospective study, whole blood, serum and a nasopharyngeal or oropharyngeal swab were collected from each participant by mobile phlebotomists. Over a roughly two-month period, participants in the prospective study had the option of providing additional blood draws and questionnaires. Prospective study blood samples were shipped either frozen or at room temperature before DNA extraction.

The sample taken for sequencing was PBMCs or T cells enriched from blood (not recorded which). This chain joins TRBV28 to TRBJ2-3, with 7 bases matching TRBD1. The clonotype was recovered from a woman in her seventies in a cohort exposed to, infected with or recovered from COVID-19 (not recorded which). The sequenced DNA: TGTGCCAGCAGTTTCATCCATACAGGGGAACAAAGGGCGTATTTT. The encoded protein is CASSFIHTGEQRAYF. The full variable domain, with segments outside the CDR3 supplied by the reference TRBV28 and TRBJ2-3 proteins, appears as DVKVTQSSRYLVKRTGEKVFLECVQDMDHENMFWYRQDPGLGLRLIYFSYDVKMKEKGDIPEGYSVSREKKERFSLILESASTNQTSMYLCASSFIHTGEQRAYFGPGTRLTVL.